Presented here are 10 T cell receptor beta chains from one specimen sequenced in a study of Ad26.COV2.S vaccination and SARS-CoV-2 variants. The method was immunoSEQ multiplex PCR; TCRdb's version includes in-frame clones alone and lacks a portion of them. The repertoire holds approximately 480,000 clones, with around nine tenths as singletons. As for treatment: roughly 20 received Ad26.COV2.S at low or high dose, single or two shots; roughly five received placebo; per-sample allocation not given. Samples analyzed were those drawn on day 63 after the first vaccine or placebo injection. Here the sequenced sample was peripheral blood, taken in a trial of Ad26.COV2.S vaccine versus placebo. Receptors originate from a person aged 18-60 years who received the Ad26.COV2.S COVID-19 vaccine or a placebo.

V and J are TRBV7-9 and TRBJ1-2, with D perhaps TRBD1 (5 bases). The CDR3 extends over 16 amino acids. CDR1 is SEHNR and CDR2 is FQNEAQ in the germline V gene (reference sequence). V lost 5 bases, J lost 0 bases, and 16 bases lay in between. The CDR3 spells CASSPPGGKTNYGYTF. For the CDR3, the DNA is TGTGCCAGCAGCCCCCCGGGGGGGAAAACTAACTATGGCTACACCTTC.

The chain links TRBV7-3 to TRBJ1-1; TRBD1 matches 9 bases. The CDR3 consists of 14 residues. The J segment lost 1 base and the V segment lost 5 bases, leaving 2 bases of the junction unmatched. Germline V gene lookup returns CDR1 SGHTA and CDR2 FQGTGA. This CDR3 is CASSPGQGNTEAFF. CDR3 DNA sequence: TGTGCCAGCAGCCCGGGACAGGGGAACACTGAAGCTTTCTTT.

About this clone itself: The same CDR3 arises from other DNA sequences in this sample as well. The V call is TRBV30, the J call TRBJ1-3; D call uncertain. V was cut by 0 bases and J by 3 bases, with 3 bases left in between. This CDR3 is 12 amino acids long. CDR1 and CDR2 (germline): GTSNPN, SVGIG (reference sequence). The CDR3 nucleotides read TGTGCCTGGAGTGTGGGTGGAAACACCATATATTTT. Translating it yields CAWSVGGNTIYF.

This chain uses TRBV9 with TRBJ2-1; D is uncertain. CDR1 and CDR2 from the germline V gene are SGDLS and YYNGEE. This CDR3 is built from 13 residues. V was pared by 0 bases and J by 6 bases, with 7 bases between. The CDR3: CASSVAIGNEQFF. CDR3 coding DNA: TGTGCCAGCAGCGTAGCTATAGGCAATGAGCAGTTCTTC. Full variable domain (outside the CDR3, taken from reference TRBV9 and TRBJ2-1): DSGVTQTPKHLITATGQRVTLRCSPRSGDLSVYWYQQSLDQGLQFLIQYYNGEERAKGNILERFSAQQFPDLHSELNLSSLELGDSALYFCASSVAIGNEQFFGPGTRLTVL.

A single count supports this clone. This sequence joins TRBV7-9 and TRBJ2-2; D ambiguous. The length of the CDR3 is 15 residues. Deletions cut 2 bases from V and 2 bases from J, with 9 bases between. Germline V gives CDR1 SEHNR, CDR2 FQNEAQ (reference sequence). The CDR3 region has the DNA TGTGCCAGCAGCTTAAGCTCCCATAACACCGGGGAGCTGTTTTTT. Protein sequence: CASSLSSHNTGELFF.

The rearrangement links TRBV20-1 to TRBJ2-5; D perhaps matches TRBD1 (5 bases). V was clipped by 3 bases and J by 5 bases, with 10 bases between them. This CDR3 is built from 12 residues. The germline gives CDR1 DFQATT, CDR2 SNEGSKA (reference sequence). CDR3 coding DNA: TGCAGTGCTAGTTCCAGGGTGGAGACCCAGTACTTC. Its protein product is CSASSRVETQYF.

This sequence joins TRBV5-1 and TRBJ2-1; 7 positions agree with TRBD2. After removal of 1 base from V and 9 bases from J, the junction contained 13 bases not matched to a gene. CDR3 size: 16 residues. Looked up from germline, CDR1 is SGHRS and CDR2 is YFSETQ. The CDR3 coding sequence is TGCGCCAGCAGCTTGTTTTCGACCGGGAGGACTCGTGAGCAGTTCTTC. Protein sequence: CASSLFSTGRTREQFF. The whole variable domain, remainder taken from reference TRBV5-1 and TRBJ2-1, is KAGVTQTPRYLIKTRGQQVTLSCSPISGHRSVSWYQQTPGQGLQFLFEYFSETQRNKGNFPGRFSGRQFSNSRSEMNVSTLELGDSALYLCASSLFSTGRTREQFFGPGTRLTVL.

In this sample, this clone turned up a few times. The genes are TRBV6-5 and TRBJ1-2; D might be TRBD1 (6 bases). Germline V gene data show CDR1 as MNHEY and CDR2 as SVGAGI. This CDR3 comprises 13 residues. The germline V and J ends were trimmed by 6 bases and 4 bases, with 12 bases remaining between them. The CDR3 reads CASSQDRLYGYTF. In DNA, the CDR3 is TGTGCCAGCAGCCAAGACAGGCTCTATGGCTACACCTTC.

The chain carries TRBV7-3 and TRBJ2-2, with D unclear. The germline gives CDR1 SGHTA, CDR2 FQGTGA. This CDR3 comprises 14 residues. Trimming pared 3 bases from V and 0 bases from J, leaving 5 bases between. The CDR3 DNA sequence: TGTGCCAGCAGCTTCGGGCCGAACACCGGGGAGCTGTTTTTT. Amino acids: CASSFGPNTGELFF. The variable domain in full, completed from reference TRBV7-3 and TRBJ2-2, reads GAGVSQTPSNKVTEKGKYVELRCDPISGHTALYWYRQSLGQGPEFLIYFQGTGAADDSGLPNDRFFAVRPEGSVSTLKIQRTERGDSAVYLCASSFGPNTGELFFGEGSRLTVL.

A few counts support this clone. V and J are TRBV28 and TRBJ1-5; a possible D gene is TRBD1 (5 bases). Germline CDR1 MDHEN, CDR2 SYDVKM. This CDR3 has 14 residues. Between the trimmed V and J ends, which lost 3 bases and 6 bases, there was a span of 12 bases. The DNA for the CDR3 is TGTGCCAGCAGTTTCCTCCAGGGCGGTCAGCCCCAGCATTTT. This sequence encodes CASSFLQGGQPQHF.